This T cell receptor beta chain emerged from a study of control samples from healthy donors and cancer patients. Per the germline V gene, CDR1 is LGHNA and CDR2 is YSLEER. V lost 2 bases, J lost 3 bases, and 4 bases stayed unmatched. The CDR3 is made up of 15 amino acids. Some clones are missing from TCRdb's copy, which holds only in-frame ones; the method was immunoSEQ multiplex PCR. The table includes 80,000 or so clones, 90% to 95% detected once. What was sequenced was blood. The TCR sequence derives from a man aged 45-60 years in good health. The rearrangement links TRBV4-3 to TRBJ2-3; 8 bases agree with TRBD1. Here the CDR3 DNA reads TGCGCCAGCAGCCAACGGACAGGGAGGACAGATACGCAGTATTTT. Its translation is CASSQRTGRTDTQYF.